This TCR beta chain was documented in a study of blood T cell repertoires in COVID-19. Whole-study context: Collection of acute and convalescent COVID-19 samples took place in the United States, Italy and Spain. T cells, B-cell-depleted T cells, or PBMCs supplied cDNA or gDNA.

In the original workflow: Reference gene primer amplification gave nucleated cell count estimates. Measured with immunoSEQ multiplex PCR; TCRdb has only the in-frame clones, and not every one. That table supplies the V and J calls and clone size; D and trimming were determined from the DNA. Here the sample spans roughly 290,000 clones, 90% being singletons. Germline trimming cut 1 base from V and 3 bases from J; bases unmatched to any gene: 9. Germline CDR1 is SGDLS and CDR2 is YYNGEE. The CDR3 is 17 residues long. Seattle's enrolled individuals joined amid active infection and were then monitored longitudinally. This clone was observed a single time.

This chain connects TRBV9 to TRBJ2-7, with TRBD2 matching 11 bases. Sequencing was done on a sample of peripheral blood. The TCR was taken from a woman aged 25 to 45 with COVID-19, enrolled during active disease. DNA for the CDR3: TGTGCCAGCAGCGTACACGGGACTAGCGGCAAGTTCTACGAGCAGTACTTC. As protein: CASSVHGTSGKFYEQYF.